Below, 10 T cell receptor beta chains from the same sample are listed, as sequenced in a study of follicular helper T cells after annual influenza vaccination. Described time point: 2014-2015 season, pre-vaccination. Sequencing used immunoSEQ multiplex PCR; TCRdb keeps in-frame clones, though not all of them. This sample has approximately 30,000 clones, with roughly 80% found just once. The sequencing here drew on CXCR5+ CD38- circulating T follicular helper cells from blood, taken on the day of influenza vaccination. Subset in this sample: circulating Tfh, non-naive CD4+CXCR5+PD-1+ (ICOS+CD38+ or ICOS-CD38-). The receptors here all came from an adult who received the influenza vaccine.

This clone has just one count. This chain connects TRBV2 to TRBJ2-1; 8 nucleotides agree with TRBD2. This CDR3 contains 14 residues. J was trimmed by 6 bases and V by 4 bases; bases with no gene match: 5. Germline V gives CDR1 SNHLY, CDR2 FYNNEI. The CDR3 is CASSAGRGGNEQFF. The DNA of the CDR3 is TGTGCCAGCAGTGCGGGACGGGGGGGCAATGAGCAGTTCTTC.

As DNA, the CDR3 is TGTGCCAGCAGTCTTCTGGGGCCCCCAGGGGATACGCAGTATTTT. Protein sequence: CASSLLGPPGDTQYF. This chain links TRBV6-1 with TRBJ2-3; possibly TRBD1 for D (5 bases). Germline V gives CDR1 MNHNS, CDR2 SASEGT. This CDR3 is 15 amino acids long. V lost 5 bases to trimming and J lost 6 bases, with 18 bases between them.

As concerns this clone: An end of the junction does not agree with germline; a read error may underlie this. The rearrangement uses TRBV28 and TRBJ2-7; D remains unclear. Germline V gene lookup returns CDR1 MDHEN and CDR2 SYDVKM. The CDR3 contains 11 residues. CDR3 bases: TGTGCCAGTCGAGATACCTACGAGCGGTACTTC. Translated: CASRDTYERYF.

The V gene is TRBV5-1, the J gene TRBJ1-2; 9 positions match TRBD1. The CDR3 length is 15 residues. J was trimmed by 5 bases and V by 5 bases; bases with no gene match: 10. Germline-derived CDR1 and CDR2 are SGHRS and YFSETQ. The chain's CDR3 is CASRPGTGSLYGYTF. In nucleotides, the CDR3 is TGCGCCAGCAGACCAGGGACAGGGAGCCTTTATGGCTACACCTTC.

This chain joins TRBV6-5 and TRBJ2-5; TRBD1 matches 7 bases. V lost 6 bases and J lost 1; bases outside the gene matches: 2. The length of the CDR3 is 13 residues. CDR1 is MNHEY and CDR2 is SVGAGI in the germline V gene. CDR3 residues: CASRGQTQETQYF. CDR3 DNA sequence: TGTGCCAGCAGGGGACAGACCCAAGAGACCCAGTACTTC.

This sequence joins TRBV5-5 and TRBJ2-7; 11 nucleotides agree with TRBD2. Trimming removed 0 bases from V and 3 bases from J; junction bases left unmatched: 2. The CDR3 length is 15 residues. Per germline, CDR1 SGHKS and CDR2 YYEKEE (reference sequence). CDR3 DNA: TGTGCCAGCAGCTTGGGGCTAGCGGGAGGCTACGAGCAGTACTTC. As protein: CASSLGLAGGYEQYF.

V gene TRBV30 combines with J gene TRBJ1-1; D not resolved. CDR1 is GTSNPN, CDR2 SVGIG, per germline (reference sequence). The CDR3 length is 15 residues. V was trimmed by 0 bases and J by 0 bases, leaving 11 bases between them. CDR3 sequence reads: CAWSVAGLLNTEAFF. The CDR3 DNA reads TGTGCCTGGAGTGTAGCAGGTTTACTGAACACTGAAGCTTTCTTT.

This sequence joins TRBV23-1 and TRBJ1-4; no reliable D call. TRBV23-1 belongs to the ORF category, with a function that is uncertain. V lost 3 bases and J 6 bases, leaving 14 bases between the germline ends. CDR3 length: 15 amino acids. The CDR3 DNA reads as TGCGCCAGCAGTCATCCGGGGAAGGGTCATGAAAAACTGTTTTTT. Residues: CASSHPGKGHEKLFF.

The V and J genes are TRBV19 and TRBJ1-1; 12 positions match TRBD1. The CDR3 runs to 14 residues. V was pared by 6 bases and J by 10 bases, with 9 bases of the junction left unmatched. The germline CDR1 and CDR2 sequences are LNHDA and SQIVND (reference sequence). Here the CDR3 reads CASSRTGQGAGAFF. CDR3 DNA sequence: TGTGCCAGTAGCCGGACGGGACAGGGGGCGGGAGCTTTCTTT.

The V gene is TRBV4-2, the J gene TRBJ2-1, with 7 bases identical to TRBD2. Germline V CDR1 and CDR2: LGHNA, YNFKEQ. V shed 2 bases, J shed 0 bases, and the junction held 4 bases outside the gene matches. The CDR3 covers 16 residues. The CDR3 region is CASSQPQRDSYNEQFF. The CDR3 DNA reads TGTGCCAGCAGCCAACCCCAGCGGGACTCCTACAATGAGCAGTTCTTC.